The 30 T cell receptor beta chains in this list originate from one sample, sequenced in a study of cytomegalovirus exposure and HLA in healthy donors (dated by TCRdb to about 2017). The library was obtained by the immunoSEQ multiplex PCR assay. This is the immuneACCESS table as TCRdb keeps it, with only in-frame sequences that have V and J called. A part of the clones is gone; compared with another copy, unresolved V genes explain less than half, and the rest is unexplained. For this sample the table gives approximately 140,000 clones, of which 70% to 90% were detected only once. Around 1.4% of the sample lies in the top ten. Sequenced: PBMCs. These receptors all stem from a woman aged 25 to 39 in good health and CMV-seronegative.

The CDR3 region has the DNA TGTGCCAGCTCACCAGCCGGACAGGGATTATATGGCTACACCTTC. Its protein product is CASSPAGQGLYGYTF. The rearrangement uses TRBV18 and TRBJ1-2; 8 nucleotides line up with TRBD1. Germline V gene sequence: CDR1 KGHSH, CDR2 LQKENI. J was trimmed by 5 bases and V by 2 bases; bases with no gene match: 7. The CDR3 totals 15 residues.

The J gene is TRBJ2-2, the V gene TRBV5-4, with TRBD2 as a possible D gene (7 bases). Trimming removed 2 bases from V and 1 base from J, with 9 bases in between. Germline assignment: CDR1 SGHNT and CDR2 YYREEE (reference sequence). This CDR3 is 15 amino acids long. The CDR3 protein is CASSFRGGNTGELFF. In nucleotides, the CDR3 is TGTGCCAGCAGCTTTAGGGGGGGGAACACCGGGGAGCTGTTTTTT.

This clone has only a few counts. This chain uses TRBV2 with TRBJ2-1, with a possible D match to TRBD2 (6 bases). Trimming removed 0 bases at V and 3 bases at J, with 12 bases between. There are 16 residues in the CDR3. Germline values: CDR1 SNHLY, CDR2 FYNNEI. The CDR3 region is CASSEAGGTFYNEQFF. Here the CDR3 DNA reads TGTGCCAGCAGTGAAGCGGGCGGGACTTTCTACAATGAGCAGTTCTTC. Supplemented by reference TRBV2 and TRBJ2-1, the full variable domain reads EPEVTQTPSHQVTQMGQEVILRCVPISNHLYFYWYRQILGQKVEFLVSFYNNEISEKSEIFDDQFSVERPDGSNFTLKIRSTKLEDSAMYFCASSEAGGTFYNEQFFGPGTRLTVL.

The chain recombines TRBV29-1 with TRBJ2-7; 7 bases line up with TRBD2. Losses at the gene ends were 4 bases for V and 6 bases for J; bases not matched to a gene: 15. CDR3 length: 15 residues. Germline CDR1 reads SQVTM; CDR2 reads ANQGSEA. The CDR3 loop reads CSVAHSGGSSGEQYF. Here the CDR3 DNA reads TGCAGCGTTGCCCACTCCGGGGGGTCCTCGGGCGAGCAGTACTTC.

The chain employs TRBV7-3 and TRBJ2-3; 9 positions match TRBD2. The CDR3 sequence is 15 residues long. From germline, CDR1 is SGHTA and CDR2 FQGTGA. The ends lost 2 bases at V and 3 bases at J; junction bases unmatched: 3. The chain's CDR3 is CASSLPTSGTDTQYF. Written as DNA, the CDR3 is TGTGCCAGCAGCTTACCGACTAGCGGAACAGATACGCAGTATTTT.

The gene calls are TRBV21-1 and TRBJ2-7; the table assigns TRBD1, which was not confirmed against the DNA. TRBV21-1 is tagged as a pseudogene. The CDR3 is 13 residues long. The DNA of the CDR3 is TGTGCCAGCAGCAAGGTCCTTGGCCACGAGCAGTACTTC. It encodes CASSKVLGHEQYF.

This sequence joins TRBV5-1 and TRBJ2-1; TRBD1 might be the D (6 bases). Germline CDR1 is SGHRS and CDR2 is YFSETQ. Trimming removed 4 bases from V and 9 bases from J, with 23 bases in between. CDR3 length: 16 amino acids. The CDR3 sequence is CASSIKAQQGFGEQFF. The DNA of the CDR3 is TGCGCCAGCAGCATCAAAGCGCAACAGGGTTTTGGTGAGCAGTTCTTC.

This chain uses TRBV6-5 with TRBJ2-6; tentatively, D is TRBD1 (6 bases). The CDR3 has 16 amino acids. Trimming pared 4 bases from V and 4 bases from J, leaving 14 bases between. The germline V gene encodes CDR1 MNHEY and CDR2 SVGAGI. CDR3 DNA: TGTGCCAGCAGTTCCCCGGGACAACCCGGGGCCAACGTCCTGACTTTC. It encodes CASSSPGQPGANVLTF.

J is TRBJ2-1 and V is TRBV28; 11 positions agree with TRBD2. Germline-derived CDR1 and CDR2 are MDHEN and SYDVKM. CDR3 length: 15 amino acids. V shed 7 bases and J 4 bases; nucleotides not matched to a gene: 6. CDR3 bases: TGTGCCAGCACCCTAGCGGGGGGATCTTACAATGAGCAGTTCTTC. Its translation: CASTLAGGSYNEQFF.

This chain connects TRBV7-8 to TRBJ2-7; a weak D match, TRBD2 (6 bases). The CDR3 contains 17 residues. Looked up from germline, CDR1 is SGHVS and CDR2 is FQNEAQ. Trimming took off 5 bases at V and 3 bases at J, with 23 bases between the two ends. This CDR3 is CASSLQRLAGGGYEQYF. The CDR3 region has the DNA TGTGCCAGCAGCCTGCAACGACTCGCCGGGGGTGGCTACGAGCAGTACTTC.

The rearrangement joins TRBV13 to TRBJ1-4, with 7 bases lining up with TRBD1. This CDR3 is built from 15 residues. Germline V gene data show CDR1 as PRHDT and CDR2 as FYEKMQ (reference sequence). V gave up 4 bases and J gave up 4 bases; unmatched junction bases: 6. The CDR3 nucleotides read TGTGCCAGCAGCTACCGACAGGGTAGTAATGAAAAACTGTTTTTT. Amino acid sequence: CASSYRQGSNEKLFF.

The chain joins TRBV6-6 to TRBJ2-1; perhaps TRBD2 as D (6 bases). The V and J ends lost 6 bases and 1 base respectively, with 7 bases between them. This CDR3 is 13 amino acids long. Germline assignment: CDR1 MNHNY and CDR2 SVGAGI (reference sequence). The CDR3 coding sequence is TGTGCCAGCAGGGGGGGTTCCTACAATGAGCAGTTCTTC. Its protein is CASRGGSYNEQFF.

The V call is TRBV18, the J call TRBJ2-3; 8 bases map to TRBD1. The germline CDR1 and CDR2 sequences are KGHSH and LQKENI. V trimming: 1 base; J trimming: 6 bases; junction bases outside the gene matches: 3. The CDR3 runs 14 residues. The CDR3 sequence is CASSPRQGFDTQYF. The CDR3 nucleotides are TGTGCCAGCTCACCACGACAGGGGTTCGATACGCAGTATTTT.

In its sample, this clone was seen a few times. V and J are TRBV2 and TRBJ2-3; unclear D gene. Germline V CDR1 and CDR2: SNHLY, FYNNEI. V lost 5 bases and J 0 bases, leaving 9 bases between the germline ends. CDR3 size: 14 residues. CDR3 residues: CASSSKTSTDTQYF. CDR3 bases: TGTGCCAGCAGTTCAAAAACTAGCACAGATACGCAGTATTTT.

V and J are TRBV30 and TRBJ2-5; 8 nucleotides line up with TRBD2. CDR3 length: 14 residues. With V trimmed by 0 bases and J by 7 bases, 7 bases remained unmatched. Germline assignment: CDR1 GTSNPN and CDR2 SVGIG (reference sequence). The chain's CDR3 is CAWSVQAGVGTQYF. The CDR3 DNA follows: TGTGCCTGGAGTGTACAAGCGGGGGTAGGGACCCAGTACTTC.

The rearrangement uses TRBV5-8 and TRBJ2-5; 7 bases line up with TRBD1. The J segment lost 5 bases and the V segment lost 1 base, leaving 5 bases of the junction unmatched. The CDR3 contains 14 residues. CDR1 and CDR2 from the germline V gene are SGHTS and YDEGEE. CDR3 in DNA: TGTGCCAGCAGCTTGATCGAGGGGGCGGAGACCCAGTACTTC. Translating it yields CASSLIEGAETQYF.

The chain is built from TRBV28 and TRBJ1-5, with 8 bases that match TRBD1. V gave up 4 bases and J gave up 6 bases; unmatched junction bases: 8. The CDR3 contains 15 residues. Per the germline V gene, CDR1 is MDHEN and CDR2 is SYDVKM. The CDR3 DNA is TGTGCCAGCAGTTCCCGGACAGGGCTTTTTCAGCCCCAGCATTTT. It codes for CASSSRTGLFQPQHF. The complete variable domain, with remaining parts taken from reference TRBV28 and TRBJ1-5, reads DVKVTQSSRYLVKRTGEKVFLECVQDMDHENMFWYRQDPGLGLRLIYFSYDVKMKEKGDIPEGYSVSREKKERFSLILESASTNQTSMYLCASSSRTGLFQPQHFGDGTRLSIL.

V is TRBV19 and J is TRBJ1-5; 9 bases line up with TRBD1. CDR1 is LNHDA, CDR2 SQIVND, per germline (reference sequence). V lost 6 bases, J lost 2 bases, and 5 bases stayed unmatched. The CDR3 extends over 15 amino acids. CDR3 region: CASRRQGVRNQPQHF. The CDR3 bases are TGTGCCAGTAGACGACAGGGGGTTCGCAATCAGCCCCAGCATTTT.

This chain uses TRBV6-1 with TRBJ2-5, with D maybe TRBD1 (6 bases). Deletions cut 4 bases from V and 0 bases from J, with 9 bases between. Germline CDR1 MNHNS, CDR2 SASEGT. The CDR3 contains 14 residues. The CDR3 protein is CASSGQGYQETQYF. In nucleotides, the CDR3 is TGTGCCAGCAGTGGTCAGGGGTACCAAGAGACCCAGTACTTC.

J is TRBJ2-1 and V is TRBV15, with D maybe TRBD1 (6 bases). This CDR3 region has 16 residues. Trimming cost V 0 bases and J 7 bases, with 16 bases left between them. CDR1 LNHNV and CDR2 YYDKDF come from the germline V gene (reference sequence). The CDR3 spells CATSRDLGRGRNEQFF. In DNA, the CDR3 is TGTGCCACCAGCAGAGATCTGGGCAGGGGAAGGAATGAGCAGTTCTTC.

The V gene is TRBV7-9, the J gene TRBJ2-5; 10 bases line up with TRBD2. The CDR3 spans 17 residues. Germline lookup yields CDR1 SEHNR and CDR2 FQNEAQ (reference sequence). V lost 4 bases, J lost 1 base, and 9 bases stayed unmatched. The CDR3 sequence: CASSSPGLAQTQETQYF. The CDR3 nucleotides are TGTGCCAGCAGCTCCCCGGGACTAGCGCAAACCCAAGAGACCCAGTACTTC.

V usage is TRBV18 and J usage is TRBJ1-5, with unresolved D. Trimming cost V 6 bases and J 2 bases, with 11 bases left between them. CDR1 and CDR2 from the germline V gene are KGHSH and LQKENI. The CDR3 consists of 14 residues. CDR3 residues: CASSEASGNQPQHF. CDR3 in DNA: TGTGCCAGCTCTGAAGCGTCGGGCAATCAGCCCCAGCATTTT.

The chain recombines TRBV2 with TRBJ2-5; TRBD1 might be the D (6 bases). CDR1 SNHLY and CDR2 FYNNEI come from the germline V gene. Trimming stripped 10 bases from V and 5 bases from J, with 20 bases between. CDR3 length equals 14 residues. CDR3 bases: TGTGCCAACAAGAGAACAGGGTTTAGGGAGACCCAGTACTTC. Translated: CANKRTGFRETQYF.

V and J are TRBV28 and TRBJ1-3; 7 nucleotides align to TRBD1. Trimming cost V 8 bases and J 3 bases; bases outside gene matches: 10. CDR3 length equals 15 residues. The germline gives CDR1 MDHEN, CDR2 SYDVKM. CDR3 in amino acids: CASGDSQGFGNTIYF. CDR3 coding DNA: TGTGCCAGCGGGGACAGTCAGGGTTTTGGAAACACCATATATTTT. Full variable domain (rest looked up from reference TRBV28 and TRBJ1-3): DVKVTQSSRYLVKRTGEKVFLECVQDMDHENMFWYRQDPGLGLRLIYFSYDVKMKEKGDIPEGYSVSREKKERFSLILESASTNQTSMYLCASGDSQGFGNTIYFGEGSWLTVV.

The rearrangement joins TRBV10-3 to TRBJ2-1, with 14 bases that match TRBD2. CDR3 length: 13 amino acids. The germline V gene encodes CDR1 ENHRY and CDR2 SYGVKD. Trimming removed 4 bases from V and 15 bases from J; junction bases left unmatched: 5. The DNA for the CDR3 is TGTGCCATCAGTGGGACTAGCGGGGGGTCTCCGTTCTTC. Protein: CAISGTSGGSPFF.

This rearrangement joins TRBV14 to TRBJ1-1, with D possibly TRBD1 on 5 matching bases. Germline CDR1 reads SGHDN; CDR2 reads FVKESK. Trimming pared 4 bases from V and 5 bases from J, leaving 17 bases between. The CDR3 is 15 residues long. CDR3 bases: TGTGCCAGCAGCCCCCTGTCAGGGAAGGGAACTGAAGCTTTCTTT. Its protein is CASSPLSGKGTEAFF.

This chain uses TRBV7-9 with TRBJ1-6; TRBD1 agrees at 7 bases. The V segment lost 1 base and the J segment 9 bases; nucleotides outside the gene matches: 9. The CDR3 sequence is 16 residues long. Germline V gives CDR1 SEHNR, CDR2 FQNEAQ (reference sequence). In DNA, the CDR3 is TGTGCCAGCAGCTTAGGGTCTAAGGACAGGAGTTCACCCCTCCACTTT. Residues: CASSLGSKDRSSPLHF.

The rearrangement joins TRBV4-2 to TRBJ1-2, with 7 bases matching TRBD1. The CDR3 is made up of 18 amino acids. The J segment lost 5 bases and the V segment lost 2 bases, leaving 17 bases of the junction unmatched. From germline, CDR1 is LGHNA and CDR2 YNFKEQ. The DNA for the CDR3 is TGTGCCAGCAGCCAAAGATTGGGGGACCGGGACAGACGATATGGCTACACCTTC. The encoded protein is CASSQRLGDRDRRYGYTF.

This chain joins TRBV5-4 and TRBJ2-3, with 11 bases fitting TRBD2. The CDR3 extends over 16 amino acids. Germline values: CDR1 SGHNT, CDR2 YYREEE (reference sequence). Losses at the gene ends were 4 bases for V and 1 base for J; bases not matched to a gene: 5. The CDR3 DNA follows: TGTGCCAGCAGCCCAATGACTAGCGGGGGCACAGATACGCAGTATTTT. This gives the protein CASSPMTSGGTDTQYF.

The sample holds a few counts of this clone. This chain joins TRBV4-1 and TRBJ1-6, with 11 bases identical to TRBD1. Germline trimming cut 4 bases from V and 1 base from J; bases unmatched to any gene: 3. Germline loops: CDR1 MGHRA, CDR2 YSYEKL. This CDR3 is 17 amino acids long. The CDR3 nucleotides are TGCGCCAGCAGCCCGAGGGACAGGGGGTCCTATAATTCACCCCTCCACTTT. Its protein product is CASSPRDRGSYNSPLHF.